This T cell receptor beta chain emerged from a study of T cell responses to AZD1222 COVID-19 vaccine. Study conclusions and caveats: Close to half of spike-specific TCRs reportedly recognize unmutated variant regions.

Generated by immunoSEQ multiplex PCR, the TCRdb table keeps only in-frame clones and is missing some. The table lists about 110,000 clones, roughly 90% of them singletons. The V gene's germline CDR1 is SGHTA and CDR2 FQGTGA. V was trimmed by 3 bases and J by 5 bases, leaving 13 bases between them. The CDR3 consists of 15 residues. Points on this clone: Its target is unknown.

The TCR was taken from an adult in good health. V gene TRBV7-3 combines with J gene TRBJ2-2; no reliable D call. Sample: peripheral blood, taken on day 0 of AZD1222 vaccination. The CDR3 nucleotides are TGTGCCAGCAGCTTGTACCACCCCGATACCGGGGAGCTGTTTTTT. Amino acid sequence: CASSLYHPDTGELFF.